The following is a T cell receptor beta chain sequence with its context. This table comes from immunoSEQ multiplex PCR, and its TCRdb copy is limited to in-frame clones, with some not included. The table includes approximately 97,000 clones, 95% to 97% detected once. These data are taken from a study of technical replicates of blood from a handful of donors. The CDR3 sequence is 16 residues long. The V end lost 0 bases, the J end lost 3 bases, and 14 bases lay between the germline ends. Germline CDR1 reads LGHNA; CDR2 reads YNFKEQ. The TCR sequence derives from a human donor in good health. The sample consisted of T cells isolated from PBMCs. The chain carries TRBV4-2 and TRBJ1-2, with a possible D match to TRBD1 (6 bases). CDR3 in amino acids: CASSQDKGGAHYGYTF. CDR3 in DNA: TGTGCCAGCAGCCAAGATAAGGGGGGGGCTCACTATGGCTACACCTTC.